These 25 T cell receptor beta chains came from one sample sequenced in a study of T cell changes during pregnancy in multiple sclerosis. Generated by immunoSEQ multiplex PCR, the TCRdb table keeps only in-frame clones and is missing some. The sample carries approximately 50,000 clones, 90% recorded once. The sample here was peripheral blood, taken in the third trimester of pregnancy. These receptors all come from a female donor in good health, enrolled as a control in a pregnancy study.

CDR3 nucleotides: TGTGCCAGCAGCTTAGGGGACTATGGCTACACCTTC. Translation: CASSLGDYGYTF. This chain connects TRBV5-6 to TRBJ1-2; D might be TRBD1 (5 bases). Germline-derived CDR1 and CDR2 are SGHDT and YYEEEE. The CDR3 runs to 12 residues. Trimming shortened V by 2 bases and J by 3 bases, and 5 bases separated the two germline ends.

This chain links TRBV2 with TRBJ2-7; maybe TRBD2 (5 bases). The V end was cut by 10 bases, the J end by 3 bases, with 16 bases between. In germline, CDR1 is SNHLY, CDR2 FYNNEI. The CDR3 is 13 residues long. The CDR3 region has the DNA TGTGCCACCCGACCGGCGGGTTACTACGAGCAGTACTTC. Translating it yields CATRPAGYYEQYF. The variable domain in full, completed from reference TRBV2 and TRBJ2-7, reads EPEVTQTPSHQVTQMGQEVILRCVPISNHLYFYWYRQILGQKVEFLVSFYNNEISEKSEIFDDQFSVERPDGSNFTLKIRSTKLEDSAMYFCATRPAGYYEQYFGPGTRLTVT.

This clone appeared once. The chain is built from TRBV5-1 and TRBJ2-3; TRBD2 matches at 11 bases. The CDR3 has 15 amino acids. V shed 2 bases and J 5 bases; nucleotides not matched to a gene: 4. CDR1 SGHRS and CDR2 YFSETQ come from the germline V gene. This CDR3 is CASSLLAGARDTQYF. DNA of the CDR3: TGCGCCAGCAGCTTACTAGCGGGAGCAAGAGATACGCAGTATTTT.

The V and J genes are TRBV7-9 and TRBJ1-3; D gene uncertain. The CDR3 contains 14 residues. Trimming pared 4 bases from V and 3 bases from J, leaving 10 bases between. Germline CDR1 SEHNR, CDR2 FQNEAQ (reference sequence). The DNA for the CDR3 is TGTGCCAGCAGCTCGGCTAGTGGTGGAAACACCATATATTTT. It yields the protein CASSSASGGNTIYF.

The chain carries TRBV7-2 and TRBJ2-7, with D perhaps matching TRBD2 (5 bases). Germline loops: CDR1 SGHTA, CDR2 FQGNSA. The CDR3 contains 13 residues. Trimming took off 1 base at V and 9 bases at J, with 13 bases between the two ends. As DNA, the CDR3 is TGTGCCAGCAGCTTAGTTAACTCCCGGGGGCAGTACTTC. This codes for CASSLVNSRGQYF.

A single count supports this clone. V gene TRBV19 combines with J gene TRBJ2-2; D might be TRBD1 (6 bases). This CDR3 spans 15 amino acids. The V gene's germline CDR1 is LNHDA and CDR2 SQIVND (reference sequence). V was trimmed by 1 base and J by 2 bases, leaving 8 bases between them. The CDR3 spells CASSIGTANTGELFF. CDR3 coding DNA: TGTGCCAGTAGTATAGGGACAGCAAACACCGGGGAGCTGTTTTTT.

The chain carries TRBV5-4 and TRBJ2-7; 7 positions agree with TRBD2. This CDR3 is built from 14 residues. V gave up 3 bases and J gave up 6 bases; unmatched junction bases: 9. Germline CDR1 SGHNT, CDR2 YYREEE (reference sequence). In DNA form, the CDR3 reads TGTGCCAGCAGCTCCCCGGCGCCGGGGGGCGAGCAGTACTTC. This sequence encodes CASSSPAPGGEQYF.

The chain recombines TRBV7-2 with TRBJ1-5, with a weak D call TRBD1 (5 bases). The V end lost 1 base, the J end lost 6 bases, and 13 bases lay between the germline ends. The germline CDR1 and CDR2 sequences are SGHTA and FQGNSA. CDR3 length equals 15 residues. The CDR3 sequence: CASSLGGVSGQPQHF. The CDR3, as DNA: TGTGCCAGCAGCTTAGGGGGGGTTAGCGGTCAGCCCCAGCATTTT.

The J gene is TRBJ1-1, the V gene TRBV29-1, with TRBD1 as a possible D gene (5 bases). The length of the CDR3 is 11 residues. Germline V gives CDR1 SQVTM, CDR2 ANQGSEA. Trimming removed 5 bases at V and 4 bases at J, with 8 bases between. The CDR3 bases are TGCAGCGTTTCCGGGGGCACTGAAGCTTTCTTT. It codes for CSVSGGTEAFF.

The chain joins TRBV5-4 to TRBJ2-1; TRBD2 might be the D (5 bases). This CDR3 comprises 13 residues. Looked up from germline, CDR1 is SGHNT and CDR2 is YYREEE (reference sequence). The germline V and J ends were trimmed by 7 bases and 8 bases, with 16 bases remaining between them. This CDR3 reads CASQEASRHEQFF. The CDR3 nucleotides are TGTGCCAGCCAGGAGGCTTCCCGGCATGAGCAGTTCTTC.

The sample holds one count of this clone. V is TRBV10-3 and J is TRBJ1-1, with 7 bases lining up with TRBD1. CDR1 is ENHRY and CDR2 is SYGVKD in the germline V gene. This CDR3 is built from 14 residues. Trimming took 4 bases from V and 4 from J; bases not matched to a gene: 6. In nucleotides, the CDR3 is TGTGCCATCAGTGCAAAACAGGGGACCACTGAAGCTTTCTTT. Translating it yields CAISAKQGTTEAFF.

The DNA for the CDR3 is TGTGCCAGCAGCCCGGAAGGGGCCCTCACTGAAGCTTTCTTT. Translating it yields CASSPEGALTEAFF. The V gene is TRBV5-6, the J gene TRBJ1-1; D might be TRBD1 (5 bases). V shed 4 bases and J shed 4 bases, with 14 bases lying between them. This CDR3 contains 14 residues. CDR1 and CDR2 from the germline V gene are SGHDT and YYEEEE.

V and J are TRBV18 and TRBJ1-2; 9 nucleotides line up with TRBD1. The CDR3 totals 17 residues. Trimming removed 0 bases from V and 4 bases from J; junction bases left unmatched: 9. In germline, CDR1 is KGHSH, CDR2 LQKENI. CDR3 sequence (DNA): TGTGCCAGCTCACCACCAAGAGGGTTGACAGGGGGCTATGGCTACACCTTC. This codes for CASSPPRGLTGGYGYTF.

This clone was observed once. The gene calls are TRBV2 and TRBJ1-1; TRBD1 agrees at 8 bases. CDR3 length equals 13 residues. Trimming cost V 6 bases and J 6 bases; bases outside gene matches: 6. The germline V gene has CDR1 SNHLY and CDR2 FYNNEI. The CDR3 is CASRGLQGAEAFF. The DNA for the CDR3 is TGTGCCAGCAGGGGCCTACAGGGGGCTGAAGCTTTCTTT.

The chain recombines TRBV5-4 with TRBJ2-5; 7 nucleotides match TRBD2. Germline loops: CDR1 SGHNT, CDR2 YYREEE (reference sequence). V lost 0 bases, J lost 1 base, and 6 bases stayed unmatched. This CDR3 contains 16 residues. CDR3 nucleotides: TGTGCCAGCAGCTTGGAGGTAGCGGGTCTCCAAGAGACCCAGTACTTC. As protein: CASSLEVAGLQETQYF.

This chain links TRBV27 with TRBJ2-7; D possibly corresponds to TRBD2 (5 bases). Trimming took off 4 bases at V and 3 bases at J, with 16 bases between the two ends. In germline, CDR1 is MNHEY, CDR2 SMNVEV (reference sequence). The CDR3 is made up of 15 amino acids. CDR3 amino acids: CASSSIGVQNYEQYF. CDR3 DNA: TGTGCCAGCAGTTCAATCGGGGTCCAGAACTACGAGCAGTACTTC.

This clone appeared once. The chain has TRBV27 and TRBJ2-1, with a tentative D call TRBD1 (6 bases). The CDR3 loop spans 16 amino acids. With 0 bases removed from V and 1 base from J, the gap between germline ends came to 10 bases. Germline values: CDR1 MNHEY, CDR2 SMNVEV (reference sequence). The CDR3 reads CASSLSTGRSYNEQFF. CDR3 coding DNA: TGTGCCAGCAGTTTATCGACAGGTCGATCCTACAATGAGCAGTTCTTC.

This clone was picked up one time. The chain joins TRBV6-5 to TRBJ2-1; maybe TRBD1 (6 bases). Germline V gene lookup returns CDR1 MNHEY and CDR2 SVGAGI. V lost 5 bases and J 5 bases, leaving 10 bases between the germline ends. The CDR3 runs to 13 residues. CDR3 in amino acids: CASSADRNNEQFF. CDR3 DNA: TGTGCCAGCAGTGCCGACAGGAACAATGAGCAGTTCTTC.

The rearrangement joins TRBV6-7 to TRBJ2-1; TRBD1 matches 8 bases. TRBV6-7 is identified as an open reading frame with a role that is uncertain. The CDR3 is made up of 13 amino acids. J gave up 5 bases and V 9 bases, and 6 bases lay outside the gene matches. The DNA of the CDR3 is TGTGCCAGACAGGGGGTAAGAGACAATGAGCAGTTCTTC. Protein sequence: CARQGVRDNEQFF.

The chain couples TRBV9 to TRBJ2-1; D call uncertain. The CDR3 contains 14 residues. V lost 6 bases, J lost 0 bases, and 10 bases lay in between. Germline V gene sequence: CDR1 SGDLS, CDR2 YYNGEE. The CDR3 reads CASTAAPSYNEQFF. CDR3 coding DNA: TGTGCCAGCACGGCGGCCCCCTCCTACAATGAGCAGTTCTTC.

This clone was counted once. V is TRBV7-8 and J is TRBJ1-2, with a tentative D call TRBD1 (6 bases). The CDR3 contains 15 residues. V lost 5 bases to trimming and J lost 4 bases, with 17 bases between them. The V gene's germline CDR1 is SGHVS and CDR2 FQNEAQ. CDR3 region: CASSLFKGQTYGYTF. As DNA, the CDR3 is TGTGCCAGCAGCCTTTTCAAAGGACAGACCTATGGCTACACCTTC.

This clone was detected only once. The J gene is TRBJ1-1, the V gene TRBV10-1; D is possibly TRBD1 (5 bases). Looked up from germline, CDR1 is WNHNN and CDR2 is SYGVQD (reference sequence). The CDR3 spans 14 residues. V was clipped by 5 bases and J by 0 bases, with 10 bases between them. The DNA of the CDR3 is TGCGCCAGCAGTTCGGGACTGATGAACACTGAAGCTTTCTTT. This translates into CASSSGLMNTEAFF.

The rearrangement joins TRBV30 to TRBJ1-1; 7 nucleotides agree with TRBD1. The CDR3 length is 11 residues. V shed 3 bases and J 11 bases; nucleotides not matched to a gene: 6. Looked up from germline, CDR1 is GTSNPN and CDR2 is SVGIG (reference sequence). The CDR3 region has the DNA TGTGCCTGGAGCTACGGACAGGACGCTTTCTTT. It yields the protein CAWSYGQDAFF. Complete variable domain (other parts from reference TRBV30 and TRBJ1-1): SQTIHQWPATLVQPVGSPLSLECTVEGTSNPNLYWYRQAAGRGLQLLFYSVGIGQISSEVPQNLSASRPQDRQFILSSKKLLLSDSGFYLCAWSYGQDAFFGQGTRLTVV.

This clone was counted once. V and J are TRBV30 and TRBJ2-5, with D perhaps matching TRBD2 (6 bases). Trimming cost V 0 bases and J 2 bases, with 10 bases left between them. The germline CDR1 and CDR2 sequences are GTSNPN and SVGIG (reference sequence). The CDR3 is made up of 14 amino acids. CDR3 loop: CAWSVRGGQETQYF. CDR3 DNA: TGTGCCTGGAGTGTACGTGGGGGGCAAGAGACCCAGTACTTC.

By its share, this clone is medium-sized. The chain uses TRBV4-2 and TRBJ1-1; 8 bases are a match to TRBD1. This CDR3 has 14 amino acids. J lost 7 bases, V lost 5 bases, and 9 bases had no gene match. Germline-derived CDR1 and CDR2 are LGHNA and YNFKEQ. The DNA for the CDR3 is TGTGCCAGCAGCGCCACAGGGGGGAGGGATGAAGCTTTCTTT. This encodes CASSATGGRDEAFF.